The T cell receptor beta chain described here comes from a study of T cell responses to AZD1222 COVID-19 vaccine. Study-level results: In a largely white British group with more females than males, clonal diversity was possibly underestimated. Spike-spanning, vaccine-associated CD4 TCRs were dominant at 160-218 and 743-854. Repertoire sampling occurred only after the peak T cell response.

Comment on this clone: The antigen remains unidentified.

This CDR3 comprises 16 residues. CDR1 is MNHEY, CDR2 SVGAGI, per germline. Trimming shortened V by 4 bases and J by 2 bases, and 16 bases separated the two germline ends. Generated by immunoSEQ multiplex PCR, the TCRdb table keeps only in-frame clones and is missing some. The sample shows tens of thousands of clones, around 86% of them seen only once. The sequencing here drew on peripheral blood, taken on day 0 of AZD1222 vaccination. The TCR comes from an adult in good health. This chain uses TRBV6-5 with TRBJ2-3; D might be TRBD2 (6 bases). The chain's CDR3 is CASSLSSRGLTDTQYF. The CDR3 DNA follows: TGTGCCAGCAGTTTGTCCTCTAGGGGACTCACAGATACGCAGTATTTT.